The 17 T cell receptor beta chains in this list originate from one sample, sequenced in a study of blood T cell repertoires in COVID-19. Method: immunoSEQ multiplex PCR; TCRdb's copy keeps in-frame clones and lacks some. This sample yields some 250,000 clones, of which approximately 83% are seen a single time; roughly 3% belongs to the top ten. The specimen sequenced was peripheral blood. The receptors here all came from a woman in her twenties or thirties who had recovered from COVID-19.

This chain connects TRBV5-1 to TRBJ2-1, with 14 bases matching TRBD2. Trimming at V came to 0 bases and at J to 8 bases, leaving 4 bases not matched to a gene. The CDR3 covers 16 residues. The V gene's germline CDR1 is SGHRS and CDR2 YFSETQ. As DNA, the CDR3 is TGCGCCAGCAGCTTGGACGGGACTAGCGGGGGCGATGAGCAGTTCTTC. This sequence encodes CASSLDGTSGGDEQFF.

The V gene is TRBV5-1, the J gene TRBJ2-1; 15 bases are shared with TRBD2. From germline, CDR1 is SGHRS and CDR2 YFSETQ. Trimming removed 2 bases from V and 7 bases from J; junction bases left unmatched: 13. The CDR3 runs 19 residues. DNA for the CDR3: TGCGCCAGCAGCTTCAGGACTAGCGGGGGGGCCAGACTGTTGAATGAGCAGTTCTTC. This encodes CASSFRTSGGARLLNEQFF. Based on the CDR3 plus reference TRBV5-1 and TRBJ2-1, the full variable domain is KAGVTQTPRYLIKTRGQQVTLSCSPISGHRSVSWYQQTPGQGLQFLFEYFSETQRNKGNFPGRFSGRQFSNSRSEMNVSTLELGDSALYLCASSFRTSGGARLLNEQFFGPGTRLTVL.

The chain links TRBV10-3 to TRBJ2-5, with 11 nucleotides matching TRBD2. Germline values: CDR1 ENHRY, CDR2 SYGVKD. This CDR3 has 15 amino acids. Losses at the gene ends were 10 bases for V and 5 bases for J; bases not matched to a gene: 12. This CDR3 reads CATLSGGGPSETQYF. DNA of the CDR3: TGTGCCACCCTTAGCGGGGGGGGGCCTTCGGAGACCCAGTACTTC.

The chain carries TRBV11-3 and TRBJ2-1; D ambiguous. The CDR3 runs 14 residues. Germline lookup yields CDR1 SGHNT and CDR2 YENEEA. V lost 0 bases and J 1 base, leaving 4 bases between the germline ends. The CDR3: CASSLDSSYNEQFF. CDR3 nucleotide sequence: TGTGCCAGCAGCTTAGACTCTTCCTACAATGAGCAGTTCTTC.

This chain links TRBV7-6 with TRBJ2-1; possibly TRBD1 for D (7 bases). V lost 5 bases to trimming and J lost 3 bases, with 20 bases between them. Germline V gene data show CDR1 as SGHVS and CDR2 as FNYEAQ. The CDR3 has 17 residues. The CDR3 DNA reads TGTGCCAGCAGCAGCTTAGGGCAGGGGGGAAGCTACAATGAGCAGTTCTTC. This codes for CASSSLGQGGSYNEQFF.

The genes are TRBV20-1 and TRBJ2-5, with 9 bases matching TRBD1. CDR1 and CDR2 from the germline V gene are DFQATT and SNEGSKA (reference sequence). The CDR3 length is 13 residues. V lost 3 bases to trimming and J lost 5 bases; unmatched junction nucleotides: 4. For the CDR3, the DNA is TGCAGTGCTAGTGGGACAGGGTTGGAGACCCAGTACTTC. Residues: CSASGTGLETQYF.

The rearrangement uses TRBV10-3 and TRBJ2-1; 7 bases map to TRBD2. Per germline, CDR1 ENHRY and CDR2 SYGVKD. The junction had 3 bases not matched to a gene; V was cut back by 8 bases and J by 8 bases. The CDR3 runs 11 residues. Here the CDR3 reads CAIGLDHEQFF. CDR3 DNA: TGTGCCATCGGACTAGACCATGAGCAGTTCTTC.

This chain joins TRBV15 and TRBJ2-1; the D gene is possibly TRBD1 (6 bases). Deletions cut 2 bases from V and 2 bases from J, with 16 bases between. Germline V gene lookup returns CDR1 LNHNV and CDR2 YYDKDF (reference sequence). The CDR3 is made up of 17 amino acids. CDR3 DNA sequence: TGTGCCACCAGCAGAACCGCCGCAGGGGCACCCTACAATGAGCAGTTCTTC. Encoded protein: CATSRTAAGAPYNEQFF.

The J gene is TRBJ2-1, the V gene TRBV10-3, with D tentatively TRBD1 (7 bases). This CDR3 region has 16 residues. Per germline, CDR1 ENHRY and CDR2 SYGVKD. V was shortened by 6 bases and J by 6 bases, with 21 bases between the two germline ends. Here the CDR3 reads CAIRDTGAGPGNEQFF. CDR3 DNA sequence: TGTGCCATCAGGGACACAGGGGCGGGACCAGGCAATGAGCAGTTCTTC.

The CDR3 here is CASSSANPQGRDYGYTF. DNA of the CDR3: TGTGCCAGCAGTTCGGCCAACCCACAGGGACGAGACTATGGCTACACCTTC. The rearrangement links TRBV6-2 or TRBV6-3 to TRBJ1-2; the D gene is possibly TRBD1 (6 bases). CDR3 length: 17 amino acids. The germline CDR1 and CDR2 sequences are MNHEY and SVGEGT. V was trimmed by 4 bases and J by 3 bases, leaving 21 bases between them.

CDR3 nucleotides: TGCGCCAGCAGCTTGGGGCAGGGGTTGATCTACGAGCAGTACTTC. Its translation is CASSLGQGLIYEQYF. The chain has TRBV5-1 and TRBJ2-7, with D tentatively TRBD1 (6 bases). The CDR3 is 15 residues long. V gave up 0 bases and J gave up 3 bases, with 13 bases separating them. Germline V gene data show CDR1 as SGHRS and CDR2 as YFSETQ.

V gene TRBV4-1 combines with J gene TRBJ2-7, with TRBD1 matching 9 bases. The J segment lost 4 bases and the V segment lost 4 bases, leaving 8 bases of the junction unmatched. The CDR3 has 15 residues. Germline loops: CDR1 MGHRA, CDR2 YSYEKL. The CDR3 reads CASSLTGTGIYEQYF. Written as DNA, the CDR3 is TGCGCCAGCAGCCTTACCGGGACAGGGATTTACGAGCAGTACTTC.

This chain connects TRBV12-3 or TRBV12-4 to TRBJ2-2, with a weak D call TRBD2 (5 bases). Trimming cost V 8 bases and J 8 bases, with 12 bases left between them. The CDR3 is made up of 12 amino acids. The CDR3 DNA is TGTGCCAGCGTCTTTGAGGGTGGGGAGCTGTTTTTT. Its protein product is CASVFEGGELFF.

This rearrangement joins TRBV10-3 to TRBJ2-7, with TRBD1 matching 9 bases. From germline, CDR1 is ENHRY and CDR2 SYGVKD. The CDR3 extends over 17 amino acids. V trimming: 2 bases; J trimming: 4 bases; junction bases outside the gene matches: 12. The CDR3: CAISEPVGGTGRYEQYF. In nucleotides, the CDR3 is TGTGCCATCAGTGAGCCCGTAGGAGGGACAGGGAGATACGAGCAGTACTTC.

The chain links TRBV3-1 (or the pseudogene TRBV3-2) to TRBJ2-1; D not certain. Trimming stripped 4 bases from V and 3 bases from J, with 13 bases between. The CDR3 consists of 15 residues. From germline, CDR1 is LGHDT and CDR2 YNNKEL (reference sequence). The CDR3 region has the DNA TGTGCCAGCAGCCCCCCCTTTCGTGTCTACAATGAGCAGTTCTTC. This encodes CASSPPFRVYNEQFF.

About this clone: Other DNA sequences in the same sample also yield this CDR3. The chain recombines TRBV6-1 with TRBJ1-2; the D is unclear. The V end lost 2 bases, the J end lost 2 bases, and 6 bases lay between the germline ends. This CDR3 region has 13 residues. Germline CDR1 reads MNHNS; CDR2 reads SASEGT. CDR3 DNA sequence: TGTGCCAGCAGTGAAAGGAGGAACTATGGCTACACCTTC. As protein: CASSERRNYGYTF.

The CDR3 is CAWSAAGDKNTEAFF. In DNA form, the CDR3 reads TGTGCCTGGAGTGCTGCGGGGGACAAGAACACTGAAGCTTTCTTT. The chain couples TRBV30 to TRBJ1-1; TRBD1 is a possible D gene (6 bases). V lost 1 base, J lost 1 base, and 13 bases lay in between. CDR1 and CDR2 from the germline V gene are GTSNPN and SVGIG (reference sequence). The CDR3 is made up of 15 amino acids.